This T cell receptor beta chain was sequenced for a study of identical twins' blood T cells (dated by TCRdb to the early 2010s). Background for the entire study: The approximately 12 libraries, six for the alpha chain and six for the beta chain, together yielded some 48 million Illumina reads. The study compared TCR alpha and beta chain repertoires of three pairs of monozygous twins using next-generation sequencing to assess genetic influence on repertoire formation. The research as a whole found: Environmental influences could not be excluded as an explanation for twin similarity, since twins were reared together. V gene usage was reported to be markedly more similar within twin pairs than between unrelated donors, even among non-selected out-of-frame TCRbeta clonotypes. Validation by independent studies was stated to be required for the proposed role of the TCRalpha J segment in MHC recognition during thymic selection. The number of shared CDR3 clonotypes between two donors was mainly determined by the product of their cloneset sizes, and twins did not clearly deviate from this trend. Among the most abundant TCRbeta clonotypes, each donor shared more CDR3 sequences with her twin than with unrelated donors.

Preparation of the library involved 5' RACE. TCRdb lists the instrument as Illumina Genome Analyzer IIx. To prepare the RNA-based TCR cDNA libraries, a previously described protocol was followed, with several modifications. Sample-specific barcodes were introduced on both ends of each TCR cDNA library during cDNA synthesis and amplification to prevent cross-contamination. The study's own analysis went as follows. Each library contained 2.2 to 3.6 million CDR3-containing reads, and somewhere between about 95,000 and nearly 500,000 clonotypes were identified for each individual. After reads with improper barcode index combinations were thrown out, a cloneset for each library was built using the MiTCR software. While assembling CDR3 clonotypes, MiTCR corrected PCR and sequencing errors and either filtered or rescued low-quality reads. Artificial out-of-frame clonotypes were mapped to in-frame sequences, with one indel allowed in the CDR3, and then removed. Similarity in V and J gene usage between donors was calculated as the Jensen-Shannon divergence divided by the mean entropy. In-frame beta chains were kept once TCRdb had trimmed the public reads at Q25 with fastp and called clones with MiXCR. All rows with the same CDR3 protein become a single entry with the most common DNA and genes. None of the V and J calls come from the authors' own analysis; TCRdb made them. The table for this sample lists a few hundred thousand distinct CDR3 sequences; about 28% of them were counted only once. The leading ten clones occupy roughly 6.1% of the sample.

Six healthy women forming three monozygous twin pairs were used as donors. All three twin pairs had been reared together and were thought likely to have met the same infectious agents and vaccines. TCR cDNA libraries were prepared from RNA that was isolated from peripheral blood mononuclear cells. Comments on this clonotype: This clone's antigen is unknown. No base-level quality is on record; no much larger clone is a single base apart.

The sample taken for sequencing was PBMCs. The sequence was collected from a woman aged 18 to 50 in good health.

The CDR3 protein is CASSVQGAVLAFF. The bases read TGTGCCAGCAGTGTACAGGGGGCGGTTTTGGCTTTCTTT. The rearranged segments are TRBV7-2 and TRBJ1-1, and TRBD1 matches 9 of the central bases. The CDR3 goes from the cysteine to the phenylalanine over 13 residues. The entry retains the CDR3 DNA only, 39 bases that are in frame from base 1. After removal of 6 bases from V and 11 bases from J, the junction retains 10 bases not matched to a gene. CDR1 and CDR2 are read off the germline V gene as SGHTA and FQGNSA.